This T cell receptor (beta chain) originates from a study of beta chain features in type 1 diabetes. Study observations and caveats: In all four CD4+ subsets, TCRB CDR3 length was significantly, moderately reduced in type 1 diabetes.

This clone was observed a few times. Its antigen is undetermined. V was pared by 3 bases and J by 2 bases, with 7 bases between. This CDR3 comprises 13 residues. Germline V CDR1 and CDR2: SGHVS, FNYEAQ. Reverse transcription of all isolated RNA meant that expressed TCRB transcripts were sequenced. The method was immunoSEQ multiplex PCR; TCRdb's version includes in-frame clones alone and lacks a portion of them. The sample includes a few hundred thousand clones, 9.6% of them seen just once. The receptor was derived from a man younger than 40 with type 1 diabetes. Sequencing used central memory CD4+ T cells from blood. The chain is built from TRBV7-6 and TRBJ1-1; unclear D gene. The CDR3 nucleotides read TGTGCCAGCAGCTTGAACGCCAACACTGAAGCTTTCTTT. The encoded protein is CASSLNANTEAFF. Full variable domain (outside the CDR3, taken from reference TRBV7-6 and TRBJ1-1): GAGVSQSPRYKVTKRGQDVALRCDPISGHVSLYWYRQALGQGPEFLTYFNYEAQQDKSGLPNDRFSAERPEGSISTLTIQRTEQRDSAMYRCASSLNANTEAFFGQGTRLTVV.